The clone carrying this TCR beta chain came up many times. The V end lost 5 bases, the J end lost 9 bases, and 23 bases lay between the germline ends. CDR3 length: 16 residues. CDR1 PRHDT and CDR2 FYEKMQ come from the germline V gene (reference sequence). The time point: newly diagnosed GD, antithyroid drugs for less than 3 months. The authors made the TCR library using RNA they extracted from PBMCs. Researchers made TCR beta libraries by using iRepertoire HTBI primers and running Arm-PCR on CDR3 regions. TCRdb reanalysed the multiplex PCR reads using MiXCR and keeps one entry per CDR3 protein. Of around 420,000 distinct CDR3 sequences listed, around a sixth are singletons. These data come from a study of regulatory T cells in long-lasting Graves disease.

J is TRBJ2-1 and V is TRBV13; D might be TRBD2 (6 bases). The source material was peripheral blood mononuclear cells (PBMCs), sampled at new diagnosis, from a patient treated with antithyroid drugs. The receptor's source is a female donor with Graves disease. The DNA for the CDR3 is TGTGCCAGCAGCGGGGAGGTAGCAGCCCTAATTGGTGAGCAGTTCTTC. This codes for CASSGEVAALIGEQFF.